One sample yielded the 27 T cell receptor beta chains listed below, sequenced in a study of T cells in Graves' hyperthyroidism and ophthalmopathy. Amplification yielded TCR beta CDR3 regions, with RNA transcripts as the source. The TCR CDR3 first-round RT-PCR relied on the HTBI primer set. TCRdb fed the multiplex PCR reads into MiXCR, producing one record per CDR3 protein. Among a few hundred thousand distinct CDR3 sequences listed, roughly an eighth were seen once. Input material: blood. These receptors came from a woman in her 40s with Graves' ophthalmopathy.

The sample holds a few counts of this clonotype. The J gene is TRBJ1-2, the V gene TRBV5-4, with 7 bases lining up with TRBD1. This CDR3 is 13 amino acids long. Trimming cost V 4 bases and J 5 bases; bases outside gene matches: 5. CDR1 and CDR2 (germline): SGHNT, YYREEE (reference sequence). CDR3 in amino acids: CASSPGTEYGYTF. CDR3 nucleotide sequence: TGTGCCAGCAGCCCCGGGACAGAATATGGCTACACCTTC.

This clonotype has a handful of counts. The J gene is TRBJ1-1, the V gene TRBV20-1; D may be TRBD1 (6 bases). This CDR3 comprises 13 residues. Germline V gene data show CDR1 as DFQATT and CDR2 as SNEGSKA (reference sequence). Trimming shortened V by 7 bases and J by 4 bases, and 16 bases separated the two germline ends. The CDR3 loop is CSVLSDRSTEAFF. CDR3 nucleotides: TGCAGTGTTTTGTCGGACAGAAGCACTGAAGCTTTCTTT.

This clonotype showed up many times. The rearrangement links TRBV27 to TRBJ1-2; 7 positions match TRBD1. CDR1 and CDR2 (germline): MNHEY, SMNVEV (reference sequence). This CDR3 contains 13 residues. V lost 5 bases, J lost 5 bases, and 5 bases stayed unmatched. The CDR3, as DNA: TGTGCCAGCAGTCCGGGACAGAGTTATGGCTACACCTTC. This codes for CASSPGQSYGYTF.

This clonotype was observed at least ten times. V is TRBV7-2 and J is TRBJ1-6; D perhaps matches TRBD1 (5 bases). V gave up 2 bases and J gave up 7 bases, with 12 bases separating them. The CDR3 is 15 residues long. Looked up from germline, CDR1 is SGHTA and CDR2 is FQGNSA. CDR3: CASSLNHRWNSPLHF. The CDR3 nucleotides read TGTGCCAGCAGCTTAAACCACAGGTGGAATTCACCCCTCCACTTT. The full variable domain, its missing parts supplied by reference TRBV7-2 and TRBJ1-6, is GAGVSQSPSNKVTEKGKDVELRCDPISGHTALYWYRQSLGQGLEFLIYFQGNSAPDKSGLPSDRFSAERTGGSVSTLTIQRTQQEDSAVYLCASSLNHRWNSPLHFGNGTRLTVT.

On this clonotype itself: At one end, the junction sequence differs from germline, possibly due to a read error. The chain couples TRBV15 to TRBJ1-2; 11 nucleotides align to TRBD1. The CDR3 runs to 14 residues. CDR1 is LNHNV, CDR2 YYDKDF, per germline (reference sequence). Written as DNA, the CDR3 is TGTACCACCAGCAGTAGGACAGGGGGCTTTGGCTACACCTTC. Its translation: CTTSSRTGGFGYTF.

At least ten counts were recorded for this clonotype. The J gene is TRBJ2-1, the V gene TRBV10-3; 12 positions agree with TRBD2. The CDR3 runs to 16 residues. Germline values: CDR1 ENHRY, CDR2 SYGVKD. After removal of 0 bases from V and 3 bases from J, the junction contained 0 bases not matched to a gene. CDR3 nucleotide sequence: TGTGCCATCAGTGAGTCACTAGCGGGAGGCTACAATGAGCAGTTCTTC. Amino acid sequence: CAISESLAGGYNEQFF.

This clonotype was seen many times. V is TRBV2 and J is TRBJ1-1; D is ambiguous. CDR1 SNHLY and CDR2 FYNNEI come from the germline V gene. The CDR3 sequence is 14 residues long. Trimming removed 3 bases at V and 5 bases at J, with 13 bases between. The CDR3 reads CASSDTYSKTEAFF. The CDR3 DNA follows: TGTGCCAGCAGTGACACTTACAGTAAGACTGAAGCTTTCTTT. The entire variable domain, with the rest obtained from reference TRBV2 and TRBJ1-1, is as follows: EPEVTQTPSHQVTQMGQEVILRCVPISNHLYFYWYRQILGQKVEFLVSFYNNEISEKSEIFDDQFSVERPDGSNFTLKIRSTKLEDSAMYFCASSDTYSKTEAFFGQGTRLTVV.

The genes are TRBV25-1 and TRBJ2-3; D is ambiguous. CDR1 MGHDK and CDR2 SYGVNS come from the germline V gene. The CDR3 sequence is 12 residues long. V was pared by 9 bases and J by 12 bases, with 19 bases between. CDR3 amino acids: CASMDVIEVQYF. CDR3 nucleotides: TGTGCCAGTATGGATGTGATCGAAGTTCAGTATTTT. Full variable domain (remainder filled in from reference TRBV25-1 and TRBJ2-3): EADIYQTPRYLVIGTGKKITLECSQTMGHDKMYWYQQDPGMELHLIHYSYGVNSTEKGDLSSESTVSRIRTEHFPLTLESARPSHTSQYLCASMDVIEVQYFGPGTRLTVL.

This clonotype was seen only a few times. The CDR3 DNA sequence: TGTGCCAGCAGGCTGACTAGCGGGGGGGCGAATGAGCAGTTCTTC. Translation: CASRLTSGGANEQFF. The chain couples TRBV12-3 or TRBV12-4 to TRBJ2-1; 14 nucleotides align to TRBD2. Trimming removed 6 bases from V and 7 bases from J; junction bases left unmatched: 5. The CDR3 extends over 15 amino acids.

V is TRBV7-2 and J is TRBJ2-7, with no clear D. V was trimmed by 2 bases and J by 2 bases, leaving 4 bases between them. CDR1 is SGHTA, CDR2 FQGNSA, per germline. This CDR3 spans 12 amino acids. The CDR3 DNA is TGTGCCAGCAGCTTATACACCTACGAGCAGTACTTC. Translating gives CASSLYTYEQYF.

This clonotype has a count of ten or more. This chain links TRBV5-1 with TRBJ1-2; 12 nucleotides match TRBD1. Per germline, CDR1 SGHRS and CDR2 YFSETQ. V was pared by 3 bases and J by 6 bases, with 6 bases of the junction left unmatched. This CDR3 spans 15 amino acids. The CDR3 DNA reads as TGCGCCAGCAGCTCGCCGGGACAGGGGGCGAATGGCTACACCTTC. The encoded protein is CASSSPGQGANGYTF.

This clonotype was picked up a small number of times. CDR3 DNA: TGCAGTGCTACTGGGACAGGAGCTGAGCAGTTCTTC. As protein: CSATGTGAEQFF. This chain uses TRBV20-1 with TRBJ2-1; 8 bases fit TRBD1. The CDR3 has 12 residues. Germline trimming cut 4 bases from V and 9 bases from J; bases unmatched to any gene: 5. Per germline, CDR1 DFQATT and CDR2 SNEGSKA (reference sequence).

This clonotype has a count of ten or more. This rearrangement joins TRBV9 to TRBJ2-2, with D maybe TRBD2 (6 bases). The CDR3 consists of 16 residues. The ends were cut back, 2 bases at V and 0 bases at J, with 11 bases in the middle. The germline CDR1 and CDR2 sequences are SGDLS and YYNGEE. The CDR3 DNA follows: TGTGCCAGCAGCGTCTCCGGGACTGCGAACACCGGGGAGCTGTTTTTT. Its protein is CASSVSGTANTGELFF.

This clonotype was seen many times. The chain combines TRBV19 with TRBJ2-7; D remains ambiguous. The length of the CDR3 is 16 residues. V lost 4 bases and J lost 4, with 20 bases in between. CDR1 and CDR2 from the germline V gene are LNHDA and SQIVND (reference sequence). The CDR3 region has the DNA TGTGCCAGTAGTACCCTCCGGACCGCAAGGTCGTACGAGCAGTACTTC. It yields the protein CASSTLRTARSYEQYF.

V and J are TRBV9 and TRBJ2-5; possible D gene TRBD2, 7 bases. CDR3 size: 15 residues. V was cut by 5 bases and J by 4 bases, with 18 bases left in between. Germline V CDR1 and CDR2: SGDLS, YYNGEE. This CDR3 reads CASSRGGFLGETQYF. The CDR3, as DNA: TGTGCCAGCAGTAGGGGGGGTTTTTTGGGAGAGACCCAGTACTTC.

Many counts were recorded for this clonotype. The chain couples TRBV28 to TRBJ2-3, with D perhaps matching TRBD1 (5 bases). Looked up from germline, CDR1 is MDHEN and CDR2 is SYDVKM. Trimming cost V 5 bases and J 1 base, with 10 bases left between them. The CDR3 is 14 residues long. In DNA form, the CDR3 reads TGTGCCAGCAGTACCCAGACAGGCACAGATACGCAGTATTTT. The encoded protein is CASSTQTGTDTQYF.

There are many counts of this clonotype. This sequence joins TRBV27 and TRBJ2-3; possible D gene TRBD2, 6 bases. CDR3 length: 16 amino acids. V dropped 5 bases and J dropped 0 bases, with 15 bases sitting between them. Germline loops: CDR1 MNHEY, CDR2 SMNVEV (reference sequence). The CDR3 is CASSPSGGDSTDTQYF. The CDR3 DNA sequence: TGTGCCAGCAGTCCTTCCGGGGGAGATAGCACAGATACGCAGTATTTT.

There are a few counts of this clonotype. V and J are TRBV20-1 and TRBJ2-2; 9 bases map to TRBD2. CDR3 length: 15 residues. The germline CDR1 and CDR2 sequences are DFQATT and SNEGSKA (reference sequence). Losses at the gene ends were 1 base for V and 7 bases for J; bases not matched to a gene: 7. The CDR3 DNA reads TGCAGTGCTAGAGGAGCGGGAGGCCGGGTCGGGGAGCTGTTTTTT. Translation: CSARGAGGRVGELFF.

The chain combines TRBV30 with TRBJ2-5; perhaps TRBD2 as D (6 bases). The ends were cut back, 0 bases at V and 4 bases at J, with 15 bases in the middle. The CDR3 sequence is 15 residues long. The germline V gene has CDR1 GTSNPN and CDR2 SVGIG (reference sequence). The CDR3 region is CAWSVGSAVGETQYF. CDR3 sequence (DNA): TGTGCCTGGAGTGTCGGGAGTGCTGTCGGAGAGACCCAGTACTTC.

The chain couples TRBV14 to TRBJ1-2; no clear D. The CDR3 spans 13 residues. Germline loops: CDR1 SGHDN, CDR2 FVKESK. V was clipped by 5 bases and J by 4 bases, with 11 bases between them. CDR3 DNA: TGTGCCAGCAGCGAGAGGGCCGGCTATGGCTACACCTTC. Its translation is CASSERAGYGYTF.

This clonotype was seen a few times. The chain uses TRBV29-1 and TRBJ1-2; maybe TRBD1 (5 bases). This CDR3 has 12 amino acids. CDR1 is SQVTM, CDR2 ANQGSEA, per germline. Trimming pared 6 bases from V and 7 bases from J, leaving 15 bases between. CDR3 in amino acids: CSVREGPTGYTF. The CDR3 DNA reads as TGCAGCGTAAGGGAGGGGCCCACTGGCTACACCTTC.

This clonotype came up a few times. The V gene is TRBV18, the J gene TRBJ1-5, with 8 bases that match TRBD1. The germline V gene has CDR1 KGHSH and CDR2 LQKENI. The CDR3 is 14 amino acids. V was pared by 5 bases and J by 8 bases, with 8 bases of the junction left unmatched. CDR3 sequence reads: CASSSGTGGEPQHF. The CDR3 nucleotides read TGTGCCAGCTCATCTGGGACAGGCGGCGAGCCCCAGCATTTT.

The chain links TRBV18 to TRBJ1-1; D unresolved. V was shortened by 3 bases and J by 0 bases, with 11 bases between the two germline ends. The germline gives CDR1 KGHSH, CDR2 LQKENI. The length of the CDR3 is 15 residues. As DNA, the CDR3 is TGTGCCAGCTCACCGAGCCCCTCCATGAACACTGAAGCTTTCTTT. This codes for CASSPSPSMNTEAFF.

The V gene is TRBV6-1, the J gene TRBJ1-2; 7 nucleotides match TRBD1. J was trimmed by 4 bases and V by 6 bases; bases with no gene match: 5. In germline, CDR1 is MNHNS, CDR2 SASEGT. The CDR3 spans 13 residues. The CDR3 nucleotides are TGTGCCAGCAGGGACAGGAATCTCTATGGCTACACCTTC. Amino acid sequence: CASRDRNLYGYTF.

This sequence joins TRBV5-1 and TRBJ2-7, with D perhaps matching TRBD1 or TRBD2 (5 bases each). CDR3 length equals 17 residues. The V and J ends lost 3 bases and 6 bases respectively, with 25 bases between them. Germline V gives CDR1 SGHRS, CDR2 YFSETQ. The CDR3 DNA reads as TGCGCCAGCAGCTATCGACTTGTGCAGGACTCGGGGCGCGAGCAGTACTTC. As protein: CASSYRLVQDSGREQYF.

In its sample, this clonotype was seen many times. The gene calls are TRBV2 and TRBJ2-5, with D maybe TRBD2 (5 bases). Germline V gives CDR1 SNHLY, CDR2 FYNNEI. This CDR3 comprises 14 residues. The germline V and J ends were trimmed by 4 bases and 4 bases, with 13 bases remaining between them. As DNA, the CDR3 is TGTGCCAGCAGTGCCCAATTAGGAGGAGAGACCCAGTACTTC. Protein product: CASSAQLGGETQYF.

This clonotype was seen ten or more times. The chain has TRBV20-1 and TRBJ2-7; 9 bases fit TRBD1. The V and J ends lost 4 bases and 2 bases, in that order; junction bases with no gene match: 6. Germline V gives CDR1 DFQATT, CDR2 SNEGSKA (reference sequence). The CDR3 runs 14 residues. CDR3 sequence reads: CSATWGQGAYEQYF. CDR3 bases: TGCAGTGCTACCTGGGGACAGGGAGCCTACGAGCAGTACTTC.